The clone carrying this T cell receptor beta chain has ten or more counts. Antigen: not known. Germline-derived CDR1 and CDR2 are SGHKS and YYEKEE (reference sequence). The CDR3 consists of 14 residues. With 4 bases removed from V and 0 bases from J, the gap between germline ends came to 10 bases. The sample comes from a study of CD8 T cells in ankylosing spondylitis. TCRdb re-called the 5' RACE reads through MiXCR, storing one row per CDR3 protein. This table holds about 240,000 distinct CDR3 sequences, around 10% found once. Study-level findings and limits: Characteristic, it appeared, of ankylosing spondylitis blood was a TCR beta motif of eight highly homologous variants. Certain motif variants had earlier been reported in reactive arthritis synovial fluid and blood.

The chain combines TRBV5-5 with TRBJ1-1; D is ambiguous. Sequencing used blood, either unsorted or a sorted T cell fraction (not recorded which). This clonotype was obtained from a male donor with ankylosing spondylitis or in good health (not recorded which). The CDR3 nucleotides read TGTGCCAGCAGCCTCGTGCGACTGAACACTGAAGCTTTCTTT. Translated: CASSLVRLNTEAFF.